Listed here are 20 T cell receptor beta chains from one sample, sequenced in a study of blood T cell repertoires in COVID-19. The assay was immunoSEQ multiplex PCR, and TCRdb's table has in-frame clones only and misses some. The sample consists of 310,000 or so clones, approximately 90% of them appearing once. The sample taken for sequencing was peripheral blood. These receptors came from a woman in her 30s with COVID-19, enrolled during active disease.

The CDR3 DNA is TGTGCCAGCAGCTTGGCCGTCGACAGGGGGCGCACTGAAGCTTTCTTT. Translating it yields CASSLAVDRGRTEAFF. J is TRBJ1-1 and V is TRBV5-5, with 10 bases lining up with TRBD1. Trimming took 0 bases from V and 4 from J; bases not matched to a gene: 6. The CDR3 length is 16 residues. Germline lookup yields CDR1 SGHKS and CDR2 YYEKEE (reference sequence). The full variable domain, in which reference TRBV5-5 and TRBJ1-1 provide the parts outside the CDR3, is DAGVTQSPTHLIKTRGQQVTLRCSPISGHKSVSWYQQVLGQGPQFIFQYYEKEERGRGNFPDRFSARQFPNYSSELNVNALLLGDSALYLCASSLAVDRGRTEAFFGQGTRLTVV.

The V gene is TRBV6-5, the J gene TRBJ2-7; no clear D gene. Deletions cut 1 base from V and 6 bases from J, with 13 bases between. CDR3 length equals 14 residues. Germline V CDR1 and CDR2: MNHEY, SVGAGI. CDR3 region: CASSYCLEVCEQYF. DNA for the CDR3: TGTGCCAGCAGTTACTGTCTTGAGGTCTGCGAGCAGTACTTC.

The chain couples TRBV7-3 to TRBJ2-5, with D possibly being TRBD2 (5 bases). CDR1 and CDR2 from the germline V gene are SGHTA and FQGTGA. The CDR3 runs 16 residues. Trimming cost V 5 bases and J 4 bases, with 20 bases left between them. The DNA for the CDR3 is TGTGCCAGCAGCCCGGGCCGCGGGTATCGTGGAGAGACCCAGTACTTC. Amino acid sequence: CASSPGRGYRGETQYF. The full variable domain, completed using reference TRBV7-3 and TRBJ2-5, is GAGVSQTPSNKVTEKGKYVELRCDPISGHTALYWYRQSLGQGPEFLIYFQGTGAADDSGLPNDRFFAVRPEGSVSTLKIQRTERGDSAVYLCASSPGRGYRGETQYFGPGTRLLVL.

The genes are TRBV3-1 (or the pseudogene TRBV3-2) and TRBJ2-5, with 8 bases fitting TRBD1. Germline lookup yields CDR1 LGHDT and CDR2 YNNKEL (reference sequence). The CDR3 sequence is 13 residues long. V lost 5 bases to trimming and J lost 5 bases; unmatched junction nucleotides: 4. The CDR3 here is CASSGQGWETQYF. The CDR3 DNA reads as TGTGCCAGCAGCGGACAGGGTTGGGAGACCCAGTACTTC.

A single count supports this clone. Within the sample, other DNA sequences also encode this same CDR3. This sequence joins TRBV27 and TRBJ2-1; D is unresolved. Between the trimmed V and J ends, which lost 6 bases and 0 bases, there was a span of 12 bases. Germline lookup yields CDR1 MNHEY and CDR2 SMNVEV (reference sequence). CDR3 size: 15 residues. DNA of the CDR3: TGTGCCAGCAGATTAGGCGGTAGCTCCTACAATGAGCAGTTCTTC. This translates into CASRLGGSSYNEQFF.

V gene TRBV19 combines with J gene TRBJ1-1; TRBD1 matches 7 bases. CDR3 length: 14 amino acids. In germline, CDR1 is LNHDA, CDR2 SQIVND (reference sequence). With 5 bases clipped from V and 8 bases from J, the junction kept 11 bases outside the gene matches. In DNA form, the CDR3 reads TGTGCCAGTAGTCCGAGGGGGCAGGGGACCGAAGCTTTCTTT. It encodes CASSPRGQGTEAFF.

The rearrangement uses TRBV27 and TRBJ2-1; 11 bases align to TRBD2. The CDR3 consists of 17 residues. Trimming at V came to 6 bases and at J to 7 bases, leaving 14 bases not matched to a gene. The germline CDR1 and CDR2 sequences are MNHEY and SMNVEV (reference sequence). The CDR3 nucleotides read TGTGCCAGCAGAAAGAGTCCCGGACTAGCGGGCGAGAATGAGCAGTTCTTC. Protein sequence: CASRKSPGLAGENEQFF.

This chain connects TRBV3-1 (or the pseudogene TRBV3-2) to TRBJ2-7; 10 nucleotides match TRBD2. Losses at the gene ends were 0 bases for V and 7 bases for J; bases not matched to a gene: 6. CDR3 length equals 15 residues. Per the germline V gene, CDR1 is LGHDT and CDR2 is YNNKEL (reference sequence). DNA for the CDR3: TGTGCCAGCAGCCAAGATCAGCGGGAGGGCGGGGAGCAGTACTTC. Its translation: CASSQDQREGGEQYF.

The chain links TRBV29-1 to TRBJ1-1, with a possible D match to TRBD1 (5 bases). V lost 5 bases and J lost 0, with 7 bases in between. The CDR3 extends over 12 amino acids. Germline CDR1 and CDR2: SQVTM and ANQGSEA. The CDR3 loop is CSVSGMNTEAFF. The CDR3 nucleotides read TGCAGCGTTTCAGGGATGAACACTGAAGCTTTCTTT.

The rearrangement uses TRBV18 and TRBJ1-1; 7 bases align to TRBD1. This CDR3 region has 15 residues. V lost 5 bases to trimming and J lost 4 bases; unmatched junction nucleotides: 10. Germline V lookup: CDR1 KGHSH, CDR2 LQKENI. The CDR3 DNA follows: TGTGCCAGCTCAGCCTACAGGGGTCGGAGCACTGAAGCTTTCTTT. Its translation: CASSAYRGRSTEAFF.

The chain combines TRBV10-1 with TRBJ1-4; no firm D call. The CDR3 sequence is 15 residues long. Trimming shortened V by 6 bases and J by 1 base, and 12 bases separated the two germline ends. The germline V gene encodes CDR1 WNHNN and CDR2 SYGVQD (reference sequence). The CDR3 sequence is CASSADGGTNEKLFF. CDR3 nucleotides: TGCGCCAGCAGCGCGGACGGAGGAACTAATGAAAAACTGTTTTTT.

This chain joins TRBV19 and TRBJ2-7; 11 positions match TRBD2. Trimming took 5 bases from V and 6 from J; bases not matched to a gene: 9. Germline CDR1 is LNHDA and CDR2 is SQIVND (reference sequence). The CDR3 runs to 15 residues. In DNA, the CDR3 is TGTGCCAGTAGTCCTGAGACTAGCGGGATTTCCGAGCAGTACTTC. Its protein is CASSPETSGISEQYF.

V gene TRBV10-2 combines with J gene TRBJ1-6; 9 nucleotides line up with TRBD1. After removal of 6 bases from V and 7 bases from J, the junction contained 10 bases not matched to a gene. The germline V gene encodes CDR1 WSHSY and CDR2 SAAADI. This CDR3 has 16 residues. DNA for the CDR3: TGCGCCAGCAGCTTCGCCGGGACAGGGCGGAATTCACCCCTCCACTTT. This translates into CASSFAGTGRNSPLHF.

This chain uses TRBV12-3 or TRBV12-4 with TRBJ1-1; the D is unclear. V shed 1 base and J shed 6 bases, with 9 bases lying between them. This CDR3 spans 13 amino acids. Here the CDR3 DNA reads TGTGCCAGCAGTTTAGACAGTCGTTCTGAAGCTTTCTTT. Translated, it gives CASSLDSRSEAFF.

The genes are TRBV2 and TRBJ1-6, with TRBD1 as a possible D gene (5 bases). With 9 bases removed from V and 5 bases from J, the gap between germline ends came to 17 bases. Germline lookup yields CDR1 SNHLY and CDR2 FYNNEI. The CDR3 spans 15 residues. The chain's CDR3 is CASGQTAVNNSPLHF. The CDR3 nucleotides are TGTGCCAGTGGCCAGACAGCCGTTAATAATTCACCCCTCCACTTT.

A single count supports this clone. J is TRBJ1-3 and V is TRBV14; 12 positions match TRBD1. The V segment lost 4 bases and the J segment 6 bases; nucleotides outside the gene matches: 4. CDR1 SGHDN and CDR2 FVKESK come from the germline V gene. This CDR3 spans 15 amino acids. The CDR3 region has the DNA TGTGCCAGCAGCCGGGACAGGGGGCCGTCAAACACCATATATTTT. Translated: CASSRDRGPSNTIYF.

This chain uses TRBV5-6 with TRBJ2-1; TRBD1 is a possible D gene (5 bases). V dropped 0 bases and J dropped 0 bases, with 10 bases sitting between them. This CDR3 is 16 amino acids long. Looked up from germline, CDR1 is SGHDT and CDR2 is YYEEEE. In nucleotides, the CDR3 is TGTGCCAGCAGCTTGGTGAGTACAGGCTCCTACAATGAGCAGTTCTTC. This codes for CASSLVSTGSYNEQFF. Complete variable domain (other parts from reference TRBV5-6 and TRBJ2-1): DAGVTQSPTHLIKTRGQQVTLRCSPKSGHDTVSWYQQALGQGPQFIFQYYEEEERQRGNFPDRFSGHQFPNYSSELNVNALLLGDSALYLCASSLVSTGSYNEQFFGPGTRLTVL.

This clone came up a few times. V gene TRBV3-1 (or the pseudogene TRBV3-2) combines with J gene TRBJ1-2; 7 bases match TRBD1. The CDR3 loop spans 13 amino acids. The germline V gene has CDR1 LGHDT and CDR2 YNNKEL (reference sequence). Germline trimming cut 4 bases from V and 7 bases from J; bases unmatched to any gene: 6. CDR3 nucleotides: TGTGCCAGCAGCCCCGACAGGGTGGGTGGCTACACCTTC. Protein sequence: CASSPDRVGGYTF.

The chain is built from TRBV9 and TRBJ1-1, with D perhaps matching TRBD1 (5 bases). V was trimmed by 1 base and J by 0 bases, leaving 7 bases between them. This CDR3 contains 14 residues. In germline, CDR1 is SGDLS, CDR2 YYNGEE. CDR3 residues: CASSVRGLNTEAFF. The CDR3 DNA sequence: TGTGCCAGCAGCGTAAGGGGCCTGAACACTGAAGCTTTCTTT.

This chain links TRBV24-1 with TRBJ2-1; 12 bases match TRBD2. V gave up 3 bases and J gave up 5 bases; unmatched junction bases: 7. CDR3 length: 17 residues. Germline V gives CDR1 KGHDR, CDR2 SFDVKD. The CDR3 bases are TGTGCCACCAGTGATCGACTAGCGGGAGAGGGTAACAATGAGCAGTTCTTC. Translating it yields CATSDRLAGEGNNEQFF.